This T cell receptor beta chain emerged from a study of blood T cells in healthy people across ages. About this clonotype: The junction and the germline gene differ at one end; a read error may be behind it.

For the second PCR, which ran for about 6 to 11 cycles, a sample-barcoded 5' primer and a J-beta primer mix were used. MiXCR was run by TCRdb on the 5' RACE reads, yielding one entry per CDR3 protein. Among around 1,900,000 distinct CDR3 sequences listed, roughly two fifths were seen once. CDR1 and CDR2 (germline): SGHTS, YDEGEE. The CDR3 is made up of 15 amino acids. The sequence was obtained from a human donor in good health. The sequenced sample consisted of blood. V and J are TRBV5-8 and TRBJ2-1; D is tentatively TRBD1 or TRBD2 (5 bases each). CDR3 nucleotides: TGTGCCAGCAGCTTGTGGGGGAGCTCCTACAATGAGCAGCTCTTC. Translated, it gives CASSLWGSSYNEQLF.